Listed below are T cell receptor beta chains from one sample, sequenced in a study of cytomegalovirus exposure and HLA in healthy donors. Clones were sequenced by immunoSEQ multiplex PCR, and TCRdb holds only the in-frame ones, with some missing. The table lists around 180,000 clones, about 80% of them singletons. The specimen sequenced was PBMCs. All receptors derive from a middle-aged woman in good health and CMV-seronegative. The CDR3 runs from the conserved cysteine through the conserved F or W. D genes are given only for firm matches. Rows give clone size only sometimes, using once, few, many, or a class for an expanded clone.

few,TRBD1,TRBJ1-4,TRBV30,CAWSGRGAFNEKLFF,TGTGCCTGGAGTGGCAGGGGGGCGTTTAATGAAAAACTGTTTTTT
-,-,TRBJ1-5,TRBV10-3,CAISGGGGNQPQHF,TGTGCCATCAGTGGAGGGGGAGGCAATCAGCCCCAGCATTTT
-,TRBD2,TRBJ2-3,TRBV7-2,CASSLSGRIDTQYF,TGTGCCAGCAGCCTCAGCGGGAGAATAGATACGCAGTATTTT
-,TRBD1,TRBJ2-5,TRBV11-3,CASSRGTGLRETQYF,TGTGCCAGCAGCAGGGGGACAGGGCTTAGGGAGACCCAGTACTTC
-,-,TRBJ2-3,TRBV11-2,CASSLVETGEDRPDTQYF,TGTGCCAGCAGCTTAGTCGAGACGGGAGAAGATCGGCCAGATACGCAGTATTTT
-,-,TRBJ2-7,TRBV10-3,CAISESTGYEQYF,TGTGCCATCAGTGAGTCGACGGGTTACGAGCAGTACTTC
-,-,TRBJ2-2,TRBV9,CASSVATGRNTGELFF,TGTGCCAGCAGCGTAGCGACAGGACGAAACACCGGGGAGCTGTTTTTT
few,-,TRBJ2-7,TRBV30,CAWGRLSYEQYF,TGTGCCTGGGGCAGGCTCTCCTACGAGCAGTACTTC
-,-,TRBJ1-3,TRBV6-5,CASSAPAVGNTIYF,TGTGCCAGCAGTGCCCCTGCGGTGGGAAACACCATATATTTT
-,-,TRBJ2-7,TRBV30,CAWRTDPAASYEQYF,TGTGCCTGGAGGACAGACCCCGCAGCCTCCTACGAGCAGTACTTC
-,-,TRBJ1-6,TRBV11-3,CASSLASPGFGNSPLHF,TGTGCCAGCAGCTTAGCATCCCCGGGGTTCGGAAATTCACCCCTCCACTTT
-,TRBD1,TRBJ2-3,TRBV30,CASNDRGTDTQYF,TGTGCCTCCAATGACAGGGGTACAGATACGCAGTATTTT
-,TRBD2,TRBJ2-1,TRBV5-4,CASSSGTSGRKQSSYNEQFF,TGTGCCAGCAGCTCAGGGACTAGCGGAAGGAAACAGAGCTCCTACAATGAGCAGTTCTTC
few,TRBD1,TRBJ2-7,TRBV5-6,CASSVIQGNEQYF,TGTGCCAGCAGCGTAATACAGGGGAACGAGCAGTACTTC
few,-,TRBJ2-5,TRBV5-6,CAKGEGKTQYF,TGTGCCAAAGGTGAGGGTAAGACCCAGTACTTC
-,TRBD2,TRBJ2-1,TRBV9,CASSSPRGGRNYNEQFF,TGTGCCAGCAGCTCCCCACGGGGCGGGAGAAACTACAATGAGCAGTTCTTC